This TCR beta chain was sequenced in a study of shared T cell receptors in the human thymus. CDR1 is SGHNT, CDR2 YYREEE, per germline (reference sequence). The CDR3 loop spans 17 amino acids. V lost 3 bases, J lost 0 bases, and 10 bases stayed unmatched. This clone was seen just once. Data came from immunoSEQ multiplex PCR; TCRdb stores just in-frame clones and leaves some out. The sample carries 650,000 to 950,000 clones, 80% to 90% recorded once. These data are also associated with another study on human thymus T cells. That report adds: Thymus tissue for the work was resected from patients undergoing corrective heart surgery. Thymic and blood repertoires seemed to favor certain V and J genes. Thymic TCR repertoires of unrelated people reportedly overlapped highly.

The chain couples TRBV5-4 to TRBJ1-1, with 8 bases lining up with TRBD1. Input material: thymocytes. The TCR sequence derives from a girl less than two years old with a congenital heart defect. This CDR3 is CASSSTGENEVNTEAFF. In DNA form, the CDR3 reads TGTGCCAGCAGCTCGACAGGGGAGAACGAAGTGAACACTGAAGCTTTCTTT.